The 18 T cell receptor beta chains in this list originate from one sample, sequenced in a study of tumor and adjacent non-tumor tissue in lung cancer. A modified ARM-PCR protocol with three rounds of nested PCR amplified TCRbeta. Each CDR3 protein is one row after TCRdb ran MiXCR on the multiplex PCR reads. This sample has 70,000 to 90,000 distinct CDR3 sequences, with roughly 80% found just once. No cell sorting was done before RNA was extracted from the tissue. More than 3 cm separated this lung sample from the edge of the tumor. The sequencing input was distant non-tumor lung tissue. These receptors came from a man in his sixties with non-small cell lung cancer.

Here the CDR3 DNA reads TGCGCCAGCAGGGAAAACTACGGGACATCGAACACCGGGGAGCTGTTTTTT. It is translated as CASRENYGTSNTGELFF. This chain connects TRBV5-1 to TRBJ2-2, with a tentative D call TRBD1 (6 bases). CDR1 SGHRS and CDR2 YFSETQ come from the germline V gene. The V and J ends lost 5 bases and 0 bases respectively, with 17 bases between them. This CDR3 region has 17 residues.

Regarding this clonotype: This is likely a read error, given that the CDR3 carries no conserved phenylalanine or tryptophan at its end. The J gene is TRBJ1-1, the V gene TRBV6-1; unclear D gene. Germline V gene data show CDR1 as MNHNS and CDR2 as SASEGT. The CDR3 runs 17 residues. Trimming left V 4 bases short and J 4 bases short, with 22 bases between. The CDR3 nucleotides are TGTGCCAGCAGTGCCCGGCGTGCGCAGGTTGGGATCACTGAAGCTTTCCTT. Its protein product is CASSARRAQVGITEAFL.

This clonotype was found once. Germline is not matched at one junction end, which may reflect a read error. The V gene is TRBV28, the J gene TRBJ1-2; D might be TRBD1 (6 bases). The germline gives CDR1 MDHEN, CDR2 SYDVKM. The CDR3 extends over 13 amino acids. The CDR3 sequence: CASGPQGLYGYIF. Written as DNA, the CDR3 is TGTGCCAGCGGTCCACAGGGACTCTATGGCTACATCTTC.

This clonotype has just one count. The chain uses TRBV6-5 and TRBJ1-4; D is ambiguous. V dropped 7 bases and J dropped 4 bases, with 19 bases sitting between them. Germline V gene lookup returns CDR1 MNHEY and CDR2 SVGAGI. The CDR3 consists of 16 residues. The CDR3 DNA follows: TGTGCCAGCACCACCGAGAGTTCAGCAATTAATGAAAAACTGTTTTTT. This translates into CASTTESSAINEKLFF.

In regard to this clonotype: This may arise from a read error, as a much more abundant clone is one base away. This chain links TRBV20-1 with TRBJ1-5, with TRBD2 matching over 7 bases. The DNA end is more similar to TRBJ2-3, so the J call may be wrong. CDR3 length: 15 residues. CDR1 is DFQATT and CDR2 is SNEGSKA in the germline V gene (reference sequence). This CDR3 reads CSARGGGTGGQPQYF. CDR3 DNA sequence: TGCAGTGCTAGGGGAGGAGGGACGGGAGGTCAGCCCCAGTATTTT.

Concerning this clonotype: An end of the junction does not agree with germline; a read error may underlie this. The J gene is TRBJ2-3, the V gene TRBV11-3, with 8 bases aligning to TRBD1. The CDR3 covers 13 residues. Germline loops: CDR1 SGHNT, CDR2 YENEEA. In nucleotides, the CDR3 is TGTGCCAGCAACCTTCAGGGGGCAGATAGGCAGTATTTT. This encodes CASNLQGADRQYF.

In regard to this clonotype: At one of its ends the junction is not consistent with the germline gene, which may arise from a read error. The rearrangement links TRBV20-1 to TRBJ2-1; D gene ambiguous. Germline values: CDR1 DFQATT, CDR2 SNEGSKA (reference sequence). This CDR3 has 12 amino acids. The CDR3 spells CSVREDGNVQFF. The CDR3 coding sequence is TGCAGTGTTAGAGAAGACGGTAATGTGCAGTTCTTC.

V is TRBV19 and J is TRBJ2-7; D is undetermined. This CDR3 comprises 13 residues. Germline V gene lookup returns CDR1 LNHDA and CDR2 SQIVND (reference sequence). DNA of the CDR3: TGTGACTGTAGTATATCTAGGATGGGCGAGCAGTACTTC. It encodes CDCSISRMGEQYF.

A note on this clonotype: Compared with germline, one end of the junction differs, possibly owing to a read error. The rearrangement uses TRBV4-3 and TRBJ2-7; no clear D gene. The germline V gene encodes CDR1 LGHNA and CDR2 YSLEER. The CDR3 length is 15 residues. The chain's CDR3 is CASSQDDKGSCEQYF. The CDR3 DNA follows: TGCGCCAGCAGCCAAGATGACAAGGGCTCCTGCGAGCAGTACTTC.

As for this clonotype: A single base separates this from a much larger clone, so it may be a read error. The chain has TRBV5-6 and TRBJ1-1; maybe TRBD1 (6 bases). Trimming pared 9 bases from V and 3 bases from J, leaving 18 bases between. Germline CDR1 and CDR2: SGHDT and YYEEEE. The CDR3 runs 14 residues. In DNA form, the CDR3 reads TGTGCCACCACACGGACCAACAGGGACACTGAAGCTTTCTTT. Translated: CATTRTNRDTEAFF.

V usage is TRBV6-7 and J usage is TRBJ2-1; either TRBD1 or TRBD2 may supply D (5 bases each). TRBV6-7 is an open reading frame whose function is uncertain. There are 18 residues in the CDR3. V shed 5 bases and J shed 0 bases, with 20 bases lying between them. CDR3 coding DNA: TGTGCCAGCAGTCCACCCGTATGTGCAGGGAGCTCCTACAATGAGCAGTTCTTC. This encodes CASSPPVCAGSSYNEQFF.

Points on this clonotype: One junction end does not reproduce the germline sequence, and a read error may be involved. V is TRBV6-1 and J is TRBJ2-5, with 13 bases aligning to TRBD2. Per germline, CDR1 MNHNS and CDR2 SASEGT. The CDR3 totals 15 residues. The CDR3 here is CASTELAGGPETEYF. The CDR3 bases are TGTGCCAGCACTGAACTAGCGGGGGGGCCCGAGACCGAGTACTTC.

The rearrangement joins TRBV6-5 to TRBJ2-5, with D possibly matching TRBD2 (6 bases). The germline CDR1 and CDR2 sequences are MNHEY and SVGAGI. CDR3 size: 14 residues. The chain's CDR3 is CVTSDTGTSGAQYF. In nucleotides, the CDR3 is TGTGTCACCAGTGATACCGGGACCTCGGGGGCCCAGTACTTC.

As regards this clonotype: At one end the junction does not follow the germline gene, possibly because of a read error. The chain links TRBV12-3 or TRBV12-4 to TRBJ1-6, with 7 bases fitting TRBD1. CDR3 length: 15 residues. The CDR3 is CTSSLRTGLNSPLHF. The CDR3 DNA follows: TGTACCAGCAGTTTACGGACAGGTCTAAATTCACCCCTCCACTTT.

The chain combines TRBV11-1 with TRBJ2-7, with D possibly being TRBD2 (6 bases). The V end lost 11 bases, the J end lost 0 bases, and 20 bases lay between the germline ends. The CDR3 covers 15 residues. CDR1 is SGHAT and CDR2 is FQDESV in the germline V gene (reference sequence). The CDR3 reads CAGNSPDSGSYEQYF. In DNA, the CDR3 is TGTGCCGGCAACTCCCCGGATAGCGGCTCCTACGAGCAGTACTTC.

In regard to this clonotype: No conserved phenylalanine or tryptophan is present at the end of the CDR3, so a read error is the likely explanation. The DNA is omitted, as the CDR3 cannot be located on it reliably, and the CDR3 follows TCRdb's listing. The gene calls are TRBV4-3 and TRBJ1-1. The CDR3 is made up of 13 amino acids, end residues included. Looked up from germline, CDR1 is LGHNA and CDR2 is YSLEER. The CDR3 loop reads CASSQETLTEALC.

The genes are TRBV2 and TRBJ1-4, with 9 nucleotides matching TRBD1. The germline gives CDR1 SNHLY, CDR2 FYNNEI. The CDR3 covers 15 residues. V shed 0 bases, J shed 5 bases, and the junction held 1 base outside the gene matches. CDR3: CASSEAGTGNEKLFF. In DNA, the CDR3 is TGTGCCAGCAGTGAAGCCGGGACAGGGAATGAAAAACTGTTTTTT.

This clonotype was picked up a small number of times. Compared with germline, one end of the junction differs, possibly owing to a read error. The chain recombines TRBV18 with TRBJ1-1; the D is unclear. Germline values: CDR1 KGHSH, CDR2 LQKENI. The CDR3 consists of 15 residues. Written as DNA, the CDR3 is TGTGCCAACTCACCACTCGACGGGGATTACACAGAAGCTTTCTTT. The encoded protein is CANSPLDGDYTEAFF.